The 9 T cell receptor beta chains below come from one sample, sequenced in a study of T cell responses to AZD1222 COVID-19 vaccine. Here immunoSEQ multiplex PCR was the method, and the copy in TCRdb shows in-frame clones only, minus some. The profile covers around 110,000 clones, with around 91% appearing a single time and roughly 1.4% taken by the ten largest. The sequencing used peripheral blood, collected 28 days after the second AZD1222 dose. The source of these receptors is an adult who received the AZD1222 COVID-19 vaccine.

The chain couples TRBV5-6 to TRBJ2-7; TRBD2 matches at 7 bases. The ends lost 4 bases at V and 6 bases at J; junction bases unmatched: 10. Germline V CDR1 and CDR2: SGHDT, YYEEEE. The CDR3 runs to 14 residues. The CDR3, as DNA: TGTGCCAGCAGCCTCGGGTTCAGGGAGGGCGAGCAGTACTTC. It translates to CASSLGFREGEQYF.

The chain combines TRBV27 with TRBJ1-2; D might be TRBD1 (5 bases). The CDR3 extends over 14 amino acids. Germline V CDR1 and CDR2: MNHEY, SMNVEV (reference sequence). V was trimmed by 4 bases and J by 7 bases, leaving 16 bases between them. CDR3 coding DNA: TGTGCCAGCAGTTCACTACAGGATTATGCTGGCTACACCTTC. Its protein product is CASSSLQDYAGYTF.

The chain has TRBV6-4 and TRBJ2-6, with a tentative D call TRBD2 (5 bases). Per the germline V gene, CDR1 is MRHNA and CDR2 is SNTAGT. CDR3 length: 15 amino acids. Trimming left V 6 bases short and J 1 base short, with 10 bases between. CDR3 sequence: CASRRDGSGANVLTF. CDR3 nucleotide sequence: TGTGCCAGCAGGAGGGATGGGTCTGGGGCCAACGTCCTGACTTTC.

V and J are TRBV19 and TRBJ1-2, with D possibly being TRBD1 (5 bases). CDR1 is LNHDA and CDR2 is SQIVND in the germline V gene (reference sequence). Between the trimmed V and J ends, which lost 4 bases and 3 bases, there was a span of 12 bases. The CDR3 contains 14 residues. DNA for the CDR3: TGTGCCAGTAGTACACACAGGTTTGACTATGGCTACACCTTC. Protein: CASSTHRFDYGYTF.

The chain is built from TRBV27 and TRBJ1-4; D is uncertain. Trimming took 3 bases from V and 5 from J, leaving 10 bases between them. Germline CDR1 reads MNHEY; CDR2 reads SMNVEV (reference sequence). The CDR3 runs 14 residues. The CDR3 spells CASSFRLGNEKLFF. CDR3 nucleotide sequence: TGTGCCAGCAGTTTCCGGTTAGGGAATGAAAAACTGTTTTTT.

The chain has TRBV2 and TRBJ1-5; possible D gene TRBD1, 5 bases. The CDR3 loop spans 13 amino acids. Trimming stripped 8 bases from V and 3 bases from J, with 11 bases between. The V gene's germline CDR1 is SNHLY and CDR2 FYNNEI. The CDR3 DNA reads as TGTGCCAGCCGTAGGGGTTCCAATCAGCCCCAGCATTTT. Residues: CASRRGSNQPQHF. Variable domain in full (rest from reference TRBV2 and TRBJ1-5): EPEVTQTPSHQVTQMGQEVILRCVPISNHLYFYWYRQILGQKVEFLVSFYNNEISEKSEIFDDQFSVERPDGSNFTLKIRSTKLEDSAMYFCASRRGSNQPQHFGDGTRLSIL.

V and J are TRBV7-2 and TRBJ2-1; 10 bases line up with TRBD2. Germline-derived CDR1 and CDR2 are SGHTA and FQGNSA. The J segment lost 8 bases and the V segment lost 1 base, leaving 5 bases of the junction unmatched. The CDR3 extends over 15 amino acids. The CDR3 loop is CASSLGTSGIDEQFF. Written as DNA, the CDR3 is TGTGCCAGCAGCTTAGGTACTAGCGGGATCGATGAGCAGTTCTTC.

The chain employs TRBV7-8 and TRBJ1-5; no definite D call. The germline gives CDR1 SGHVS, CDR2 FQNEAQ. Trimming took 4 bases from V and 4 from J, leaving 11 bases between them. The CDR3 totals 14 residues. Written as DNA, the CDR3 is TGTGCCAGCAGCTCGCAGTGGGGTAATCAGCCCCAGCATTTT. It is translated as CASSSQWGNQPQHF.

The genes are TRBV24-1 and TRBJ1-5; D is unclear. The CDR3 runs to 13 residues. Germline V CDR1 and CDR2: KGHDR, SFDVKD. V was pared by 5 bases and J by 7 bases, with 11 bases between. DNA for the CDR3: TGTGCCACCAGTGGAGGACTGGGGCAGCCCCAGCATTTT. Residues: CATSGGLGQPQHF.